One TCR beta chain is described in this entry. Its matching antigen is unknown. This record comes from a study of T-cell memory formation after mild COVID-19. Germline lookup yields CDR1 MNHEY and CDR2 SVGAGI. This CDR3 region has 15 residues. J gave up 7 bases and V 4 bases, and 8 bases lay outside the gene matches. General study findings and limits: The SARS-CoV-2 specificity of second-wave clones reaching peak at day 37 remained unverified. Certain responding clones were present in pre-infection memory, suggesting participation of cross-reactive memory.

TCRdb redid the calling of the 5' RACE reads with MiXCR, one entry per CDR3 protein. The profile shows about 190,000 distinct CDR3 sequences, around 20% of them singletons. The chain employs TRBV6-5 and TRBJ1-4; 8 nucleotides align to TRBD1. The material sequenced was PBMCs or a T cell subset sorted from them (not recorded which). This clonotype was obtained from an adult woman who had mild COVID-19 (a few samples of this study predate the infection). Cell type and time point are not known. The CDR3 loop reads CASSSYRGRGEKLFF. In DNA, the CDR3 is TGTGCCAGCAGTTCCTACAGGGGGAGAGGTGAAAAACTGTTTTTT.